These T cell receptor beta chains were read from a single sample in a study of shared T cell receptors in the human thymus. Profiling relied on immunoSEQ multiplex PCR, and the TCRdb table lists in-frame clones only, not all of them. Here the sample spans roughly 500,000 clones, around 82% being singletons. A further study also used this sample, focusing on human thymus T cells.

The sample taken for sequencing was thymocytes. All receptors derive from a boy under two years old with a congenital heart defect. Each CDR3 is given with its conserved first and last residue. The D gene is left open where the match is weak. Size is stated for part of the rows, as once, few or many counts, or as a class when the clone is expanded.

v_gene,abundance,j_gene,d_gene,CDR3nt,CDR3aa
TRBV7-8,.,TRBJ2-1,TRBD2,TGTGCCAGCAGCTTAATCCGGGCACTAGCGGGAGTAAGGGGAAATGAGCAGTTCTTC,CASSLIRALAGVRGNEQFF
TRBV7-2,.,TRBJ2-1,.,TGTGCCAGCAGCCGTCCCCGGGCTGAGGGTGACAATGAGCAGTTCTTC,CASSRPRAEGDNEQFF
TRBV4-1,few,TRBJ2-1,TRBD2,TGCGCCAGCAGCCAAGATCGGCCAGCGGGAGTGGACAATGAGCAGTTCTTC,CASSQDRPAGVDNEQFF
TRBV19,.,TRBJ2-7,.,TGTGCCAGTAGTATAGTTCCTTTCACAAACGAGCAGTACTTC,CASSIVPFTNEQYF
TRBV9,.,TRBJ2-3,TRBD2,TGTGCCAGCAGCTCCTCGGGGCGGACTAGCGGGACAGATACGCAGTATTTT,CASSSSGRTSGTDTQYF
TRBV30,few,TRBJ2-1,TRBD2,TGTGCCTGGAGTGTTGGACTAGCGGGGCAAACATACTTCTCCTACAATGAGCAGTTCTTC,CAWSVGLAGQTYFSYNEQFF
TRBV7-9,.,TRBJ2-3,.,TGTGCCAGCAGCTTATTCACAGCTAGCACAGATACGCAGTATTTT,CASSLFTASTDTQYF
TRBV4-1,.,TRBJ2-6,TRBD1,TGCGCCAGCAGCCAAGATGGACAGGTCTATGGGGCCAACGTCCTGACTTTC,CASSQDGQVYGANVLTF
TRBV11-3,.,TRBJ2-1,TRBD1,TGTGCCAGCAGCGCCTCCGGGACAGGGGGTCACAATGAGCAGTTCTTC,CASSASGTGGHNEQFF
TRBV25-1,.,TRBJ2-3,TRBD1,TGTGCCAGCAGTGCCCCCGGGACAGGAAAGATGAGCACAGATACGCAGTATTTT,CASSAPGTGKMSTDTQYF
TRBV27,.,TRBJ2-7,TRBD1,TGTGCCAGCAGTGAACCGGGACAGGGGTGGTACGAGCAGTACTTC,CASSEPGQGWYEQYF
TRBV29-1,.,TRBJ2-5,TRBD1,TGCAGCGGACACGGGACAGGGAGAAATCAAGAGACCCAGTACTTC,CSGHGTGRNQETQYF
TRBV7-9,once,TRBJ2-7,TRBD1,TGTGCCAGCGCCGGGACAGGAGAAGACGAGCAGTACTTC,CASAGTGEDEQYF
TRBV7-9,once,TRBJ2-7,.,TGTGCCAGCAGCTTAGCGCGAAGGGGAGAGCAGTACTTC,CASSLARRGEQYF
TRBV11-2,.,TRBJ2-7,.,TGTGCCAGCAGCGCTGGGCAGGCGACCTACGAGCAGTACTTC,CASSAGQATYEQYF
TRBV6-5,few,TRBJ2-2,TRBD1,TGTGCCAGCAGTTCCGGGAACAGGGGGAACACCGGGGAGCTGTTTTTT,CASSSGNRGNTGELFF
TRBV7-9,.,TRBJ2-3,TRBD2,TGTGCCAGCAGCTCAACACCCGGACTAGCGAGATCCACAGATACGCAGTATTTT,CASSSTPGLARSTDTQYF
TRBV7-9,few,TRBJ2-3,.,TGTGCCAGCAGCTTAGGCAGCAACGGGGATACGCAGTATTTT,CASSLGSNGDTQYF
TRBV4-3,.,TRBJ2-6,TRBD2,TGCGCCAGCAGCCAAGAAGGGGGCGGCGGGAGGGGAGGGGCCAACGTCCTGACTTTC,CASSQEGGGGRGGANVLTF
TRBV18,.,TRBJ1-2,TRBD1,TGTGCCAGCTCGCCCGCGACAGGGGGCGAAGGCATAAATGGCTACACCTTC,CASSPATGGEGINGYTF
TRBV5-4,few,TRBJ2-7,TRBD2,TGTGCCAGCAGCTTGGGACTAGCGGGAGGGTCCTACGAGCAGTACTTC,CASSLGLAGGSYEQYF
TRBV30,.,TRBJ1-4,.,TGTGCCCTATACGGGGGTCCGGCTAATGAAAAACTGTTTTTT,CALYGGPANEKLFF
TRBV4-2,.,TRBJ2-7,.,TGTGCCAGCAGCCAAGACAAGGTACTGGGGGAGGGGGTGTCCTACGAGCAGTACTTC,CASSQDKVLGEGVSYEQYF
TRBV9,.,TRBJ2-5,TRBD2,TGTGCCAGCAGCGTTCCGACTAGCGGGTCGGGAGAGACCCAGTACTTC,CASSVPTSGSGETQYF
TRBV4-3,.,TRBJ2-3,TRBD2,TGCGCCAGCAGCCAAGATAGAACTAGCGGGGGCACAGATACGCAGTATTTT,CASSQDRTSGGTDTQYF
TRBV9,.,TRBJ1-4,.,TGTGCCAGCAGCGTGAGGCAGGGTGAGACTAATGAAAAACTGTTTTTT,CASSVRQGETNEKLFF
TRBV30,.,TRBJ2-5,TRBD2,TGTGCCTGGAGTTCCCGGACTAGCGGGAGTGAGACCCAGTACTTC,CAWSSRTSGSETQYF
TRBV4-2,.,TRBJ2-3,TRBD2,TGTGCCACCTTCCGGGCGGGAGCCCCAGATACGCAGTATTTT,CATFRAGAPDTQYF